The source of this TCR beta chain is a study of T cell changes during pregnancy in multiple sclerosis. Measured with immunoSEQ multiplex PCR; TCRdb has only the in-frame clones, and not every one. The data show 70,000 to 95,000 clones, approximately 93% seen once. V shed 4 bases and J 4 bases; nucleotides not matched to a gene: 7. This CDR3 comprises 15 residues. Germline CDR1 GTSNPN, CDR2 SVGIG (reference sequence). The sequence derives from a female donor in good health, enrolled as a control in a pregnancy study. The rearrangement joins TRBV30 to TRBJ2-1, with 10 bases aligning to TRBD2. Sequenced here: peripheral blood, sampled after pregnancy. The CDR3 nucleotides read TGTGCCTGGACTTCAGGGACTAGCGATTACAATGAGCAGTTCTTC. Residues: CAWTSGTSDYNEQFF.